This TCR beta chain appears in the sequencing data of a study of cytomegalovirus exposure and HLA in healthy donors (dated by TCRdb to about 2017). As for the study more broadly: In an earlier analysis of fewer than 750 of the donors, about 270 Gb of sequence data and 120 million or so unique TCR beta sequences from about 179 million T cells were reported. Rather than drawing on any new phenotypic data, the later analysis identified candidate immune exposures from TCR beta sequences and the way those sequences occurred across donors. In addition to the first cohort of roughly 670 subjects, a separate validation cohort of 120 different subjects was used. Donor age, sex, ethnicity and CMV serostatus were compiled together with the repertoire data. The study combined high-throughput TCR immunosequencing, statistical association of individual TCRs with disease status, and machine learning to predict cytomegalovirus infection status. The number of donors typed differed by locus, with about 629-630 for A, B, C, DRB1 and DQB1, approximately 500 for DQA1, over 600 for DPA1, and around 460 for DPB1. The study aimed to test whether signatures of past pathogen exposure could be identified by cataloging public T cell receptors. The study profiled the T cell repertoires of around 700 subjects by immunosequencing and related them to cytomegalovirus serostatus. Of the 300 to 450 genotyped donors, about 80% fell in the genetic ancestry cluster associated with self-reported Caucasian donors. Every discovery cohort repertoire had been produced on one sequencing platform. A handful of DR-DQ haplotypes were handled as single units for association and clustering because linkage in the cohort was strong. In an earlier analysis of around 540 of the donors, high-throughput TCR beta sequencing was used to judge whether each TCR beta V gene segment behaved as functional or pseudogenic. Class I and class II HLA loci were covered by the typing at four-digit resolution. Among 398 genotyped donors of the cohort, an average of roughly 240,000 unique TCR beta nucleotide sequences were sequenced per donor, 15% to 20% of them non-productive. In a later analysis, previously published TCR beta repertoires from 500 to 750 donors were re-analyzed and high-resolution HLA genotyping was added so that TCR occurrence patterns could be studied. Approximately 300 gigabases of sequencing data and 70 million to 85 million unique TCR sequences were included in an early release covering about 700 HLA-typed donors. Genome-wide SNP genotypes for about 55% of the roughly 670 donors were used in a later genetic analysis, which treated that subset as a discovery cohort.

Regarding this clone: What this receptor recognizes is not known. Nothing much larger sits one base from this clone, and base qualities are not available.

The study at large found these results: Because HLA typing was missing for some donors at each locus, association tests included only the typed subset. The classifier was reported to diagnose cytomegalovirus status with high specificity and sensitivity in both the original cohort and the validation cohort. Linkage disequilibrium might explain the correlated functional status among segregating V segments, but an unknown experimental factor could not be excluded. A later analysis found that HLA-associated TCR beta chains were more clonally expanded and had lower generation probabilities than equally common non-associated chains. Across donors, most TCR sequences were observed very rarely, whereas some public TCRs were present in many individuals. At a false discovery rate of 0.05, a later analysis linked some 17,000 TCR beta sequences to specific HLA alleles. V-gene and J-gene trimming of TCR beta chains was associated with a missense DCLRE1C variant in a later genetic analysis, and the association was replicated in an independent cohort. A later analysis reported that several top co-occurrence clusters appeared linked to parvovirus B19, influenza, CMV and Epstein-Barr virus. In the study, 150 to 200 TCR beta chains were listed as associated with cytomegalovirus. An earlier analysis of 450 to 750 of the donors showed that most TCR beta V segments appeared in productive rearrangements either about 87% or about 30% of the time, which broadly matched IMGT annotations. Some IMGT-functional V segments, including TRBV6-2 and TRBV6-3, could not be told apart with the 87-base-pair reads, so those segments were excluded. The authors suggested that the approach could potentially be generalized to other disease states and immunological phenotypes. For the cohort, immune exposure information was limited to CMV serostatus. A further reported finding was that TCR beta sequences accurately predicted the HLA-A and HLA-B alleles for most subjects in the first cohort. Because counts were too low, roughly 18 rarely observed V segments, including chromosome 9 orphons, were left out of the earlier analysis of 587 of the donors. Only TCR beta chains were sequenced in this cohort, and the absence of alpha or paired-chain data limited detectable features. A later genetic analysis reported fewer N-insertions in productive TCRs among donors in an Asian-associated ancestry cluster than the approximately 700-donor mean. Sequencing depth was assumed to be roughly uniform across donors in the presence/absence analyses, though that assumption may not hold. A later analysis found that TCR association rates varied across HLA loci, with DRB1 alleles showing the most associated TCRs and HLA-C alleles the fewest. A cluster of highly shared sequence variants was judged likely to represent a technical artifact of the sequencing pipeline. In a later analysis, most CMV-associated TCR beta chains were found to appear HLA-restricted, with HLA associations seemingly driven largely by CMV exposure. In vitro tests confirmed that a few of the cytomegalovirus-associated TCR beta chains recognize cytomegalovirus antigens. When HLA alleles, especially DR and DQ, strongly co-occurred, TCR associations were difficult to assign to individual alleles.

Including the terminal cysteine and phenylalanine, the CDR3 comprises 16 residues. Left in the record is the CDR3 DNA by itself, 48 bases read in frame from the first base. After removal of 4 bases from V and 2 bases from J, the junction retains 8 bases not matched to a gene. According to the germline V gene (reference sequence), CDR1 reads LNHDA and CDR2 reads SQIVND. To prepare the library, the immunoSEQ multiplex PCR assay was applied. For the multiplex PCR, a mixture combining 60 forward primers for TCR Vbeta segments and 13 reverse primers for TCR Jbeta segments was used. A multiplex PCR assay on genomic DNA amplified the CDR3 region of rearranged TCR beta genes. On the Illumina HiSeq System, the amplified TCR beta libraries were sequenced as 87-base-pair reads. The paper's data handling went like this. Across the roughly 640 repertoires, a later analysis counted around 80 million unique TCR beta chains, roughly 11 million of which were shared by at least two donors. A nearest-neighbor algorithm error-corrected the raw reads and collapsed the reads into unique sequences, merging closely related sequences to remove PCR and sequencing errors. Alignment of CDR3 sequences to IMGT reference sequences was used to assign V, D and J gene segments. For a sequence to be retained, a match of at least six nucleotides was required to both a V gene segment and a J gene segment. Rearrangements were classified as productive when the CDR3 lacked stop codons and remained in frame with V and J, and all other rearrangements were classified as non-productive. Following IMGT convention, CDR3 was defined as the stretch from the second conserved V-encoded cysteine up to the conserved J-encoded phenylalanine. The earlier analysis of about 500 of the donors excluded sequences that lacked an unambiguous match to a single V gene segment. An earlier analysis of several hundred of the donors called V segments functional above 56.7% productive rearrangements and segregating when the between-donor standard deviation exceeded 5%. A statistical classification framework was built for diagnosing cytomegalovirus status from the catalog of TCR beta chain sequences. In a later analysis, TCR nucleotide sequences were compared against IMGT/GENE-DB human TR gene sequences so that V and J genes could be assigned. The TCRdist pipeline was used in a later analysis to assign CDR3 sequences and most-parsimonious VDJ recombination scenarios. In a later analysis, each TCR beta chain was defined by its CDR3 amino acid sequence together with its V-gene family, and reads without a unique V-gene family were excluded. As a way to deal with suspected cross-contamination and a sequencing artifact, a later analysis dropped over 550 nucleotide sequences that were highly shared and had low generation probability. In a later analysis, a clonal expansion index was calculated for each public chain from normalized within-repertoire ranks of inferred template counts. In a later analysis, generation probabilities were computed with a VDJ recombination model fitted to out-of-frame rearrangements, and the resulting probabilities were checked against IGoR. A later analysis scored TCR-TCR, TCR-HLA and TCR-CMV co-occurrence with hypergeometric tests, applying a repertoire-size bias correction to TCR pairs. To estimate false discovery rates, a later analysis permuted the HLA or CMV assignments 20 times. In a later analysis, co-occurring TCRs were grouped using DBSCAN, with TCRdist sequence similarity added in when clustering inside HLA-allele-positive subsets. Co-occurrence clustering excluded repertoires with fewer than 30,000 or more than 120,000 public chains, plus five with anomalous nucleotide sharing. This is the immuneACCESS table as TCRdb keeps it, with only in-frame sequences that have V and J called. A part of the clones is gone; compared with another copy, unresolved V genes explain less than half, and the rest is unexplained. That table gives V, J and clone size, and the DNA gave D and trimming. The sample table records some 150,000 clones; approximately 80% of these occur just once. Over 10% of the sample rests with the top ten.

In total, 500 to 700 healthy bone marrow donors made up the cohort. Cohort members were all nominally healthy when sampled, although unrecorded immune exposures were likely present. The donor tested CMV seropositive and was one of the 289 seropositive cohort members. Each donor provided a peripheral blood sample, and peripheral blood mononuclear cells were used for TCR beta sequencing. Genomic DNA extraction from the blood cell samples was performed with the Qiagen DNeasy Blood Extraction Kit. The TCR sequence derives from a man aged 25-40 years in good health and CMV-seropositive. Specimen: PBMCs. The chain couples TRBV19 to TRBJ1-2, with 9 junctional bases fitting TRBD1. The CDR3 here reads CASSKAPGQGNYGYTF. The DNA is TGTGCCAGTAGTAAAGCTCCCGGACAGGGGAACTATGGCTACACCTTC.